The sequence of this T cell receptor beta chain was determined in a study of control samples from healthy donors and cancer patients. Assay: immunoSEQ multiplex PCR; the TCRdb copy retains only in-frame clones and omits some. The sample consists of roughly 130,000 clones, 90% to 95% of them appearing once. Sequencing input: PBMCs. This TCR came from a man between 45 and 60 years old with head and neck cancer.

In nucleotides, the CDR3 is TGTGCCAGCAGTCCCGCCAACCCAAGGTGGCTATACACCGGGGAGCTGTTTTTT. This encodes CASSPANPRWLYTGELFF. This chain connects TRBV6-2 or TRBV6-3 to TRBJ2-2, with D unresolved. The CDR3 contains 18 residues. Germline-derived CDR1 and CDR2 are MNHEY and SVGEGT. V lost 5 bases to trimming and J lost 3 bases, with 22 bases between them.